Given below is one TCR beta chain in context. Its target antigen remains unknown. This is likely a read error, given that the CDR3 carries no conserved phenylalanine or tryptophan at its end. Because the CDR3's place on the DNA is in doubt, the DNA is left out and the CDR3 is given as listed by TCRdb. What the time point label conveys for this sample: about 28 days (+/-7) after the second vaccine dose. Because spike-specific TCR depth and breadth did not differ between the two schedules, AZD1222 recipients who got a second dose at roughly 4 weeks were pooled with those who got a second dose at roughly 12 weeks. Vaccinee samples came from UK trials COV001 and COV002, including a single-blind randomized controlled phase 2/3 trial of AZD1222 (ChAdOx1 nCoV-19) in healthy adults. For TCRbeta chain sequencing, PBMC samples from trial participants were taken at day 0 and at day 28 after the second dose.

This specimen belongs to a study of T cell responses to AZD1222 COVID-19 vaccine (dated by TCRdb to the early 2020s). About the full investigation: A total of under 250 trial participants underwent TCR sequencing, of whom more than 200 had received two doses of AZD1222 and 26 had received two doses of the MenACWY control vaccine. Trial participants were enrolled into age subgroups of 18-55, 56-69 and 70-plus years, which contained about 150, 28 and 57 TCR-sequenced participants, respectively. The paper as a whole reports these results and caveats: The 56-69-year group was small, and its depth increase did not reach significance, likely because of low power. Epitopes outside the regions mutated in the B.1.351 and B.1.1.7 variants were reportedly recognized by nearly half of the unique spike-specific TCRs. Conclusions about previously exposed vaccinees are limited, since just 5 or 6 AZD1222 recipients were seropositive for SARS-CoV-2 at baseline. Spike-specific TCR breadth and depth rose significantly after two AZD1222 doses compared with day 0 and with MenACWY recipients. The vaccine-associated CD4 TCRs covered the entire spike protein, and the dominant responses fell in regions 160-218 and 743-854. Most participants were white British and females outnumbered males, and the authors suggested that clonal diversity may have been underestimated. No day 14 peak-response samples were available, so repertoires were characterized only after the peak T cell response.

The CDR3 regions of human TCRbeta chains were subjected to immunosequencing. The original pipeline was this. TCRs in the repertoires were compared against a reference library of SARS-CoV-2-specific TCRs that had been generated with the MIRA antigen-specificity platform. Breadth meant the fraction of unique TCRs that were SARS-CoV-2-associated, whereas depth meant the fraction of total T cells that were SARS-CoV-2-associated. Using the MIRA data, each spike-specific TCR was mapped to the spike region that the TCR reacts to and placed in a CD4 or CD8 class. Log10-transformed breadth and depth values were compared by one-way ANOVA with Sidak's multiple comparisons tests. TCRdb took over this immuneACCESS table, retaining in-frame rearrangements with V and J assigned. Such tables are incomplete; in checked studies, under half of the missing clones stem from an unresolved V gene, and the remainder is unexplained. V and J calls and clone size are those listed in that table; D and trimming were worked out from the DNA. For this sample the table gives nearly 90,000 clones, of which about nine tenths were detected only once. The ten most abundant clones make up around 5.5% of the sample.

The CDR3 contains 11 residues when both ends are counted. In the germline V gene, CDR1 corresponds to MRHNA and CDR2 to SNTAGT. The rearranged chain carries TRBV6-4 and TRBJ1-4; TRBD1 is taken as the D call from the table, unchecked against the DNA. The origin of this receptor is an adult who received the AZD1222 COVID-19 vaccine. Sequenced material: peripheral blood, taken 28 days after the second AZD1222 dose. CDR3 region: CASRVKGQCFS.